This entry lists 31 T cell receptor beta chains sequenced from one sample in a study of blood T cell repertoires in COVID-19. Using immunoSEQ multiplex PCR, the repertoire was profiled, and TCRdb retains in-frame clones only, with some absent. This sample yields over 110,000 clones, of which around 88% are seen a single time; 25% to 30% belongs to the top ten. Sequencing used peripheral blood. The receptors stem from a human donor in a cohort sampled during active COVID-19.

DNA of the CDR3: TGCGCCAGCAGCCCCGGACAGGGTAGCAATCAGCCCCAGCATTTT. This encodes CASSPGQGSNQPQHF. The rearrangement uses TRBV4-1 and TRBJ1-5; 8 bases match TRBD1. Trimming cost V 4 bases and J 0 bases; bases outside gene matches: 2. This CDR3 contains 15 residues. Germline assignment: CDR1 MGHRA and CDR2 YSYEKL.

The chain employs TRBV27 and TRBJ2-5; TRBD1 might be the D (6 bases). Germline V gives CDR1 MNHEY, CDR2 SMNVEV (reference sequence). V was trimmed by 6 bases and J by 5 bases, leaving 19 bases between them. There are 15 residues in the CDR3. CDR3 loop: CASRKQGYKVETQYF. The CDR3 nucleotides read TGTGCCAGCAGGAAACAGGGATATAAGGTGGAGACCCAGTACTTC.

The CDR3 bases are TGTGCCAGCAGCTTATACTCGGGGGATCAGCCCCAGCATTTT. Amino acid sequence: CASSLYSGDQPQHF. The chain employs TRBV7-2 and TRBJ1-5; tentatively, D is TRBD1 (5 bases). The CDR3 sequence is 14 residues long. V was pared by 2 bases and J by 5 bases, with 10 bases between. CDR1 and CDR2 (germline): SGHTA, FQGNSA.

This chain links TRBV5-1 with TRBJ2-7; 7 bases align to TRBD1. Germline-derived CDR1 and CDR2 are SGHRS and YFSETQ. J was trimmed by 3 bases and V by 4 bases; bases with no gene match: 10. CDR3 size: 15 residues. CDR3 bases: TGCGCCAGCAGCCCTGGACAGGAGGAAAGCTACGAGCAGTACTTC. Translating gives CASSPGQEESYEQYF.

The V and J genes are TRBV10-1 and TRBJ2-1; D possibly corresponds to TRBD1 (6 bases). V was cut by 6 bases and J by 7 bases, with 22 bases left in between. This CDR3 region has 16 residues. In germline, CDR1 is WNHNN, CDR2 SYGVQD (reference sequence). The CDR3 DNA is TGCGCCAGCAGCCGTCGACAGGTAGGGAAGAGGAATGAGCAGTTCTTC. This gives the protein CASSRRQVGKRNEQFF.

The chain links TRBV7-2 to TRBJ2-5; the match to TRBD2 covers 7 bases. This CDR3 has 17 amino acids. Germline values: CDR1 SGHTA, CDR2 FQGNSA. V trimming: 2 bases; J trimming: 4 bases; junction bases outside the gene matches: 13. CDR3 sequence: CASSLQGSGYPGETQYF. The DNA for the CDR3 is TGTGCCAGCAGCTTACAAGGTAGCGGGTATCCAGGAGAGACCCAGTACTTC.

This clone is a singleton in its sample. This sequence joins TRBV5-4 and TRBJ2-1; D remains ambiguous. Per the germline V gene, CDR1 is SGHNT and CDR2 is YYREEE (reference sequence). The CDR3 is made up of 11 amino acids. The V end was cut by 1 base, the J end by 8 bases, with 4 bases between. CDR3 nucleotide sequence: TGTGCCAGCAGCTTGCGGGATGAGCAGTTCTTC. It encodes CASSLRDEQFF. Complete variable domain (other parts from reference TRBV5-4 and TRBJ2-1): ETGVTQSPTHLIKTRGQQVTLRCSSQSGHNTVSWYQQALGQGPQFIFQYYREEENGRGNFPPRFSGLQFPNYSSELNVNALELDDSALYLCASSLRDEQFFGPGTRLTVL.

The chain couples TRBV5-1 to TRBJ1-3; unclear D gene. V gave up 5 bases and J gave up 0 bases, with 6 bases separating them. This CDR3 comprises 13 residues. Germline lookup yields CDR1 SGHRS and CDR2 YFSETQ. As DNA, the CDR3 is TGCGCCAGCAGATTCGGCTCTGGAAACACCATATATTTT. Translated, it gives CASRFGSGNTIYF.

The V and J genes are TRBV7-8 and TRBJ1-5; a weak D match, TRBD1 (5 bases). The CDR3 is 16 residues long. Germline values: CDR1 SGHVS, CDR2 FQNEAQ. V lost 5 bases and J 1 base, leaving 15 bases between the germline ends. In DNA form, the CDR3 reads TGTGCCAGCAGCACCCTGCGGGGGGTGAGCAATCAGCCCCAGCATTTT. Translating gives CASSTLRGVSNQPQHF.

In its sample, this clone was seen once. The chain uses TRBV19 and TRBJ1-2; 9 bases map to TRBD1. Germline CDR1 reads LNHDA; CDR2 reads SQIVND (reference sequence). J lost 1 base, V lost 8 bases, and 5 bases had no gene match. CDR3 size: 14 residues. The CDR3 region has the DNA TGTGCCAGTTCCCCGACAGGGGGTAACTATGGCTACACCTTC. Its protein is CASSPTGGNYGYTF.

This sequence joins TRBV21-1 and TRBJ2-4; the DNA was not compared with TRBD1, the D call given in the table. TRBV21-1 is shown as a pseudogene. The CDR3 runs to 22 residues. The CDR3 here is CASSKEPGLAQGEVLAKNIQYF. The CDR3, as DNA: TGTGCCAGCAGCAAAGAGCCGGGGCTAGCACAGGGGGAGGTGTTGGCCAAAAACATTCAGTACTTC.

For the CDR3, the DNA is TGTGCCAGCAGCTTAGACTTTAGTCAAGAGACCCAGTACTTC. It encodes CASSLDFSQETQYF. The chain couples TRBV7-3 to TRBJ2-5; no firm D call. The CDR3 covers 14 residues. The germline gives CDR1 SGHTA, CDR2 FQGTGA. V dropped 2 bases and J dropped 2 bases, with 9 bases sitting between them.

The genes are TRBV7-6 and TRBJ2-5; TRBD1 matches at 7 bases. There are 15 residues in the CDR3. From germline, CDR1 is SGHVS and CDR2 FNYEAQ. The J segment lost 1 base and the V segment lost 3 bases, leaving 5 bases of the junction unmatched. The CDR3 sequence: CASSLTGLIQETQYF. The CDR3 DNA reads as TGTGCCAGCAGCTTGACAGGGCTGATCCAAGAGACCCAGTACTTC.

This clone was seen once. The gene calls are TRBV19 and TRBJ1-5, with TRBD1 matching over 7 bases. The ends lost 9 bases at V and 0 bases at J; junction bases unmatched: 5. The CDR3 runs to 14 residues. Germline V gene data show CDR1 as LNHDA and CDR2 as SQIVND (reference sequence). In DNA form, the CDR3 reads TGTGCCAGCTCGACAGGGCCTAGCAATCAGCCCCAGCATTTT. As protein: CASSTGPSNQPQHF.

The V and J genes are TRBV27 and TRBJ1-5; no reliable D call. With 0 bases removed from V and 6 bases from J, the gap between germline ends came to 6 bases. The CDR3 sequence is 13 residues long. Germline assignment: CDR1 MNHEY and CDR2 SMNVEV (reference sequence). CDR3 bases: TGTGCCAGCAGTTTATCCCTAACTCAGCCCCAGCATTTT. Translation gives CASSLSLTQPQHF.

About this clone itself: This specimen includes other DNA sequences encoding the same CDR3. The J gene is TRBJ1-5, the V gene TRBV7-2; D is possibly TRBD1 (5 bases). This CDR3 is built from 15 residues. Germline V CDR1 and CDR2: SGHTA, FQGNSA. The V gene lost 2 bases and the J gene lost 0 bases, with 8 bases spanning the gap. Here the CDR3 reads CASSLRGDSNQPQHF. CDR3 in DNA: TGTGCCAGCAGCTTACGGGGGGATAGCAATCAGCCCCAGCATTTT.

CDR3 sequence reads: CATSDSNQPQHF. The CDR3 nucleotides read TGTGCCACCAGTGACTCCAATCAGCCCCAGCATTTT. V gene TRBV24-1 combines with J gene TRBJ1-5; no firm D call. CDR3 length: 12 amino acids. From germline, CDR1 is KGHDR and CDR2 SFDVKD. Trimming took off 4 bases at V and 3 bases at J, with 3 bases between the two ends.

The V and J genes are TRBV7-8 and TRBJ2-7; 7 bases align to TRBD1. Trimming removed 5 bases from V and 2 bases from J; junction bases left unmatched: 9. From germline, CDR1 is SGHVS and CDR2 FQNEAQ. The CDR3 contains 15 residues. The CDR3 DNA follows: TGTGCCAGCAGCGCAGGGGGACCCCTCGCCTACGAGCAGTACTTC. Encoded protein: CASSAGGPLAYEQYF.

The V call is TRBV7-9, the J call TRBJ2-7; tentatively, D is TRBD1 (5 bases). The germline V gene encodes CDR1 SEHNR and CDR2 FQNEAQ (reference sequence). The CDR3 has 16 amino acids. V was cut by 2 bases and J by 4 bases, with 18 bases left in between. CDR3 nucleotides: TGTGCCAGCAGCTTACTTCGGGTGGGGCAGGATTACGAGCAGTACTTC. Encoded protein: CASSLLRVGQDYEQYF.

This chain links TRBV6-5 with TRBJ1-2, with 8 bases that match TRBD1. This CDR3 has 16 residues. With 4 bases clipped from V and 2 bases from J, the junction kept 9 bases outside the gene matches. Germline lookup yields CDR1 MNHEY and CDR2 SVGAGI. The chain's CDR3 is CASSSPQGARNYGYTF. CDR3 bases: TGTGCCAGCAGTTCCCCCCAGGGGGCGCGAAACTATGGCTACACCTTC.

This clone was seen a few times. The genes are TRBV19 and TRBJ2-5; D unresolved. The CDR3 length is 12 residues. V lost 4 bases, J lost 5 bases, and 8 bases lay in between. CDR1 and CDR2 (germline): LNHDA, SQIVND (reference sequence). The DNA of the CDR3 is TGTGCCAGTAGTAGAGGTGTGGAGACCCAGTACTTC. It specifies CASSRGVETQYF.

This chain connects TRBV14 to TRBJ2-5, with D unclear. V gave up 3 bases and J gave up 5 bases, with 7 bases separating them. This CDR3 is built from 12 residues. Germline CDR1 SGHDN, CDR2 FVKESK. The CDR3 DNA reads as TGTGCCAGCAGCCACCGCCGGGAGACCCAGTACTTC. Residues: CASSHRRETQYF.

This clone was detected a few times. The CDR3 is CASSLGLADTQYF. In DNA, the CDR3 is TGTGCCAGCAGCTTGGGACTAGCGGATACGCAGTATTTT. This chain joins TRBV7-3 and TRBJ2-3; 10 nucleotides align to TRBD2. The CDR3 extends over 13 amino acids. Germline V gene sequence: CDR1 SGHTA, CDR2 FQGTGA. V gave up 3 bases and J gave up 6 bases; unmatched junction bases: 0.

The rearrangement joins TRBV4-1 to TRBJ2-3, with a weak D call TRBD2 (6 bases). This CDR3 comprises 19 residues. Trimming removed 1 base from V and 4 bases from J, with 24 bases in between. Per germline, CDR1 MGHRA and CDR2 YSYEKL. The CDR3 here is CASSQAPPGSGWAADTQYF. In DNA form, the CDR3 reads TGCGCCAGCAGCCAAGCCCCCCCCGGGAGCGGGTGGGCGGCAGATACGCAGTATTTT.

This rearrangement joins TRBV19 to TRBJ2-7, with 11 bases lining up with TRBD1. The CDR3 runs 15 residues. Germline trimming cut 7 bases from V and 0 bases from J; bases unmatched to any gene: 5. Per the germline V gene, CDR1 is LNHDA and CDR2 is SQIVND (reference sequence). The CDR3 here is CASNAGTGGSYEQYF. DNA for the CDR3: TGTGCCAGTAATGCCGGGACAGGGGGCTCCTACGAGCAGTACTTC.

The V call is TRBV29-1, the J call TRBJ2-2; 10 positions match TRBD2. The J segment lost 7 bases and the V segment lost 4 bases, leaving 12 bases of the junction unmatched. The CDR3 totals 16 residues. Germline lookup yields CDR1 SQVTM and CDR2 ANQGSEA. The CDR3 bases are TGCAGCGTTGGAGGGTTAGCGGGGGGCCCTGGCGGGGAGCTGTTTTTT. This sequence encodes CSVGGLAGGPGGELFF.

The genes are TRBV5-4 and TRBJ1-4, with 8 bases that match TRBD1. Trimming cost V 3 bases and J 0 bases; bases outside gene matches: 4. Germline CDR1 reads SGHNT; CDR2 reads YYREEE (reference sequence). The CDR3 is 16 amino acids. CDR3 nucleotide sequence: TGTGCCAGCAGCTCACGGACAGGGACAACTAATGAAAAACTGTTTTTT. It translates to CASSSRTGTTNEKLFF.

CDR3 loop: CASSLDSGRLSYEQYF. In nucleotides, the CDR3 is TGTGCCAGCAGCTTAGATAGTGGCAGACTCTCCTACGAGCAGTACTTC. The chain recombines TRBV11-2 with TRBJ2-7; no reliable D call. The CDR3 runs to 16 residues. V was shortened by 0 bases and J by 0 bases, with 12 bases between the two germline ends. Per germline, CDR1 SGHAT and CDR2 FQNNGV.

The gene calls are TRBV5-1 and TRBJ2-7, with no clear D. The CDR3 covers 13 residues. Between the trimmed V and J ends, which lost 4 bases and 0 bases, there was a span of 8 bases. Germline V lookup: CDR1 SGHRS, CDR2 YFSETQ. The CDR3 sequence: CASSTYSSYEQYF. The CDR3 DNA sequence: TGCGCCAGCAGCACTTACAGCTCCTACGAGCAGTACTTC.

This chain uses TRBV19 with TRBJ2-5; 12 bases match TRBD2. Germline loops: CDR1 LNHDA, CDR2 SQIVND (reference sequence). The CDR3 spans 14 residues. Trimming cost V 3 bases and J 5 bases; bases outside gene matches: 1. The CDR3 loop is CASSIGLAGETQYF. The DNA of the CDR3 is TGTGCCAGTAGTATCGGACTAGCGGGGGAGACCCAGTACTTC.

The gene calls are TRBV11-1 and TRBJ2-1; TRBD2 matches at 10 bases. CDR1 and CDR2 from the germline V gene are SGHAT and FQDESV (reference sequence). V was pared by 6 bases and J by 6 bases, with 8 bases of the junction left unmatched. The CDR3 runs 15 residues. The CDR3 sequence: CASSPSGGAPNEQFF. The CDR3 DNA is TGTGCCAGCAGTCCGAGCGGGGGGGCCCCCAATGAGCAGTTCTTC.